What follows are 27 T cell receptor beta chains derived from one specimen sequenced in a study of cytomegalovirus exposure and HLA in healthy donors. Vbeta (60) and Jbeta (13) primers were used in the PCR. TCRdb's table, derived via immunoSEQ multiplex PCR, lists solely in-frame clones and lacks some. The data hold tens of thousands of clones, with roughly 73% observed a single time. The sample was PBMCs. These receptors were collected from a male donor in good health and CMV-seropositive.

As DNA, the CDR3 is TGCGCCAGCAGCCCCGGACTAGCGGGGGGGCCAGGAGAGACCCAGTACTTC. It yields the protein CASSPGLAGGPGETQYF. V gene TRBV5-1 combines with J gene TRBJ2-5, with 15 bases fitting TRBD2. J was trimmed by 4 bases and V by 4 bases; bases with no gene match: 8. From germline, CDR1 is SGHRS and CDR2 YFSETQ. CDR3 length: 17 amino acids.

Notes on this clone: At the DNA level, this CDR3 is encoded by other sequences in the same sample as well. The chain couples TRBV5-1 to TRBJ2-7, with D perhaps matching TRBD1 (6 bases). Trimming stripped 0 bases from V and 3 bases from J, with 7 bases between. The CDR3 is 13 residues long. In germline, CDR1 is SGHRS, CDR2 YFSETQ. In DNA, the CDR3 is TGCGCCAGCAGCTTGGAGGGGGACTACGAGCAGTACTTC. It specifies CASSLEGDYEQYF.

This clone has a single count. CDR3 loop: CASSRDRGHSTDTQYF. CDR3 nucleotides: TGTGCCAGCAGCCGGGACAGGGGGCATAGCACAGATACGCAGTATTTT. V gene TRBV2 combines with J gene TRBJ2-3, with 12 bases matching TRBD1. Losses at the gene ends were 6 bases for V and 0 bases for J; bases not matched to a gene: 4. The CDR3 spans 16 residues. In germline, CDR1 is SNHLY, CDR2 FYNNEI.

The V and J genes are TRBV18 and TRBJ2-1, with 7 positions matching TRBD1. The germline gives CDR1 KGHSH, CDR2 LQKENI. The CDR3 is made up of 14 amino acids. The trim removed 6 bases at V and 0 bases at J, leaving 2 bases unmatched. The CDR3: CASSQGVSYNEQFF. DNA of the CDR3: TGTGCCAGCTCGCAGGGGGTCTCCTACAATGAGCAGTTCTTC.

The V gene is TRBV28, the J gene TRBJ2-5; 9 bases match TRBD1. Germline values: CDR1 MDHEN, CDR2 SYDVKM. V shed 6 bases, J shed 1 base, and the junction held 9 bases outside the gene matches. CDR3 length: 16 amino acids. In DNA, the CDR3 is TGTGCCAGCAGCCCCTTGACAGGGGGGTCCCAAGAGACCCAGTACTTC. This encodes CASSPLTGGSQETQYF.

This clone has only a few counts. A far more abundant clone sits one base away, making this likely a read error. The same CDR3 also results from other DNA sequences found in this sample. The V and J genes are TRBV29-1 and TRBJ2-1, with D unresolved. Trimming left V 3 bases short and J 13 bases short, with 10 bases between. The CDR3 has 10 residues. Germline V CDR1 and CDR2: SQVTM, ANQGSEA. The DNA for the CDR3 is TGCAGCGTTGAGCGGTATCCCCAGTTCTTC. This sequence encodes CSVERYPQFF.

V usage is TRBV5-1 and J usage is TRBJ2-3, with 8 bases identical to TRBD2. The junction had 12 bases not matched to a gene; V was cut back by 1 base and J by 5 bases. Germline V gene data show CDR1 as SGHRS and CDR2 as YFSETQ. CDR3 length: 17 residues. DNA for the CDR3: TGCGCCAGCAGCTTGTCCTCGGCCGGGAGGGATAAAGATACGCAGTATTTT. This codes for CASSLSSAGRDKDTQYF.

The rearrangement uses TRBV9 and TRBJ1-1, with D hard to call. The CDR3 covers 12 residues. In germline, CDR1 is SGDLS, CDR2 YYNGEE. Between the trimmed V and J ends, which lost 4 bases and 4 bases, there was a span of 8 bases. The CDR3 sequence is CASSPRRTEAFF. The DNA for the CDR3 is TGTGCCAGCAGCCCCCGTCGCACTGAAGCTTTCTTT.

The V and J genes are TRBV2 and TRBJ2-7; 8 nucleotides match TRBD2. The CDR3 consists of 14 residues. J gave up 0 bases and V 6 bases, and 4 bases lay outside the gene matches. The germline gives CDR1 SNHLY, CDR2 FYNNEI. The CDR3 loop reads CASRQRGLSYEQYF. CDR3 nucleotides: TGTGCCAGCAGACAGCGGGGGCTCTCCTACGAGCAGTACTTC.

The chain links TRBV2 to TRBJ1-5, with D maybe TRBD1 (6 bases). The ends were cut back, 6 bases at V and 3 bases at J, with 12 bases in the middle. The CDR3 covers 14 residues. CDR1 is SNHLY and CDR2 is FYNNEI in the germline V gene. Here the CDR3 DNA reads TGTGCCAGCAGAGTCAGGGGCCCCAATCAGCCCCAGCATTTT. Protein: CASRVRGPNQPQHF.

Here the CDR3 reads CASSPSGIAEKLFF. CDR3 DNA: TGTGCCAGCAGCCCAAGCGGGATCGCTGAAAAACTGTTTTTT. V gene TRBV28 combines with J gene TRBJ1-4; D not resolved. Looked up from germline, CDR1 is MDHEN and CDR2 is SYDVKM. V shed 6 bases and J shed 7 bases, with 15 bases lying between them. The CDR3 is 14 amino acids.

A few counts support this clone. The V and J genes are TRBV9 and TRBJ1-2; TRBD1 might be the D (6 bases). V was shortened by 5 bases and J by 2 bases, with 16 bases between the two germline ends. CDR1 is SGDLS and CDR2 is YYNGEE in the germline V gene. This CDR3 contains 15 residues. Here the CDR3 reads CASRSQGRGNYGYTF. DNA for the CDR3: TGTGCCAGCAGATCACAGGGTAGGGGGAACTATGGCTACACCTTC.

This clone turned up a few times. The J gene is TRBJ2-7, the V gene TRBV28; 8 nucleotides match TRBD2. This CDR3 is built from 14 residues. Germline CDR1 is MDHEN and CDR2 is SYDVKM. After removal of 7 bases from V and 1 base from J, the junction contained 6 bases not matched to a gene. CDR3 sequence: CASTVTSGSYEQYF. DNA of the CDR3: TGTGCCAGCACAGTAACTAGCGGATCCTACGAGCAGTACTTC. Using reference TRBV28 and TRBJ2-7 for the parts outside the CDR3, the full variable domain is DVKVTQSSRYLVKRTGEKVFLECVQDMDHENMFWYRQDPGLGLRLIYFSYDVKMKEKGDIPEGYSVSREKKERFSLILESASTNQTSMYLCASTVTSGSYEQYFGPGTRLTVT.

This clone was seen once. V and J are TRBV7-9 and TRBJ1-4; D is perhaps TRBD1 (5 bases). V lost 4 bases, J lost 2 bases, and 17 bases lay in between. The CDR3 contains 17 residues. CDR1 SEHNR and CDR2 FQNEAQ come from the germline V gene (reference sequence). The CDR3 DNA is TGTGCCAGCAGCTACCCAACGAATGGGGGGACTAATGAAAAACTGTTTTTT. Its protein product is CASSYPTNGGTNEKLFF.

The chain links TRBV7-7 to TRBJ2-1; D is uncertain. V lost 1 base to trimming and J lost 5 bases, with 9 bases between them. The CDR3 has 14 amino acids. Germline lookup yields CDR1 SSHAT and CDR2 FNYEAQ (reference sequence). DNA for the CDR3: TGTGCCAGCAGCTTAGGTACCGGTAACAATGAGCAGTTCTTC. Protein product: CASSLGTGNNEQFF.

This clone was found a few times. The chain has TRBV5-6 and TRBJ1-6; 7 nucleotides agree with TRBD1. V was clipped by 4 bases and J by 3 bases; unmatched bases: 7. This CDR3 spans 16 amino acids. The germline V gene encodes CDR1 SGHDT and CDR2 YYEEEE. CDR3 sequence (DNA): TGTGCCAGCAGCCCAGGACAGGACAACTATAATTCACCCCTCCACTTT. Amino acid sequence: CASSPGQDNYNSPLHF.

The rearrangement uses TRBV5-6 and TRBJ1-2; 10 nucleotides line up with TRBD1. CDR1 is SGHDT, CDR2 YYEEEE, per germline. The CDR3 is 16 residues long. Trimming cost V 3 bases and J 7 bases; bases outside gene matches: 12. For the CDR3, the DNA is TGTGCCAGCAGCTGGGGGCCGGGACAGGGGCCGGGTGGCTACACCTTC. Translation gives CASSWGPGQGPGGYTF.

The genes are TRBV27 and TRBJ2-7, with 7 positions matching TRBD2. From germline, CDR1 is MNHEY and CDR2 SMNVEV (reference sequence). Germline trimming cut 10 bases from V and 4 bases from J; bases unmatched to any gene: 16. The CDR3 covers 15 residues. In DNA, the CDR3 is TGTGCCACCGGGACTACCCTAACAGCCGTATACGAGCAGTACTTC. Translated: CATGTTLTAVYEQYF.

The chain employs TRBV5-6 and TRBJ1-5; D is ambiguous. V lost 0 bases to trimming and J lost 1 base, with 5 bases between them. The CDR3 is 14 amino acids. The germline V gene encodes CDR1 SGHDT and CDR2 YYEEEE. The CDR3 loop reads CASSLGQSNQPQHF. The CDR3 nucleotides read TGTGCCAGCAGCTTGGGGCAGAGCAATCAGCCCCAGCATTTT.

This chain uses TRBV5-1 with TRBJ2-1; TRBD2 matches at 7 bases. The ends lost 0 bases at V and 2 bases at J; junction bases unmatched: 5. Germline V gives CDR1 SGHRS, CDR2 YFSETQ. The CDR3 is made up of 16 amino acids. In nucleotides, the CDR3 is TGCGCCAGCAGCTTGGCTTTTGCGGGAGCCTACAATGAGCAGTTCTTC. Its protein is CASSLAFAGAYNEQFF.

The chain is built from TRBV19 and TRBJ2-5, with D possibly matching TRBD2 (7 bases). The V end lost 5 bases, the J end lost 5 bases, and 15 bases lay between the germline ends. In germline, CDR1 is LNHDA, CDR2 SQIVND (reference sequence). CDR3 length equals 14 residues. The CDR3 region has the DNA TGTGCCAGTAGTTTCGGGGGGCGCGGGGAGACCCAGTACTTC. The encoded protein is CASSFGGRGETQYF.

This clone was found a few times. The chain carries TRBV27 and TRBJ2-3; 9 nucleotides match TRBD2. Germline CDR1 reads MNHEY; CDR2 reads SMNVEV (reference sequence). There are 14 residues in the CDR3. Trimming at V came to 4 bases and at J to 5 bases, leaving 4 bases not matched to a gene. CDR3 in amino acids: CASSWGLARDTQYF. DNA of the CDR3: TGTGCCAGCAGTTGGGGACTAGCCAGAGATACGCAGTATTTT.

This clone has just a few counts. The CDR3: CASRRWVRDQETQYF. As DNA, the CDR3 is TGTGCCAGCAGAAGATGGGTGCGGGACCAAGAGACCCAGTACTTC. The gene calls are TRBV27 and TRBJ2-5, with TRBD2 as a possible D gene (5 bases). CDR3 size: 15 residues. CDR1 and CDR2 from the germline V gene are MNHEY and SMNVEV (reference sequence). Trimming took off 6 bases at V and 0 bases at J, with 14 bases between the two ends.

The chain links TRBV27 to TRBJ1-1; D is undetermined. CDR3 length equals 13 residues. Germline V gives CDR1 MNHEY, CDR2 SMNVEV (reference sequence). V was shortened by 0 bases and J by 10 bases, with 12 bases between the two germline ends. The CDR3: CASSLSGRAGAFF. In DNA, the CDR3 is TGTGCCAGCAGTTTATCCGGCAGAGCGGGAGCTTTCTTT.

The chain couples TRBV7-9 to TRBJ2-1; TRBD2 is a possible D gene (5 bases). The CDR3 loop spans 12 amino acids. V lost 5 bases, J lost 12 bases, and 14 bases lay in between. Germline CDR1 SEHNR, CDR2 FQNEAQ (reference sequence). The CDR3 reads CASSLASTGQFF. In DNA form, the CDR3 reads TGTGCCAGCAGCCTTGCTAGCACCGGGCAGTTCTTC.

The chain recombines TRBV29-1 with TRBJ1-1; 8 nucleotides match TRBD1. V lost 6 bases and J lost 7; bases outside the gene matches: 7. This CDR3 has 12 residues. CDR1 is SQVTM and CDR2 is ANQGSEA in the germline V gene. The CDR3 nucleotides are TGCAGCGTGGGCAGGGGGCGGGGTGAAGCTTTCTTT. Amino acid sequence: CSVGRGRGEAFF. Full variable domain (remainder filled in from reference TRBV29-1 and TRBJ1-1): SAVISQKPSRDICQRGTSLTIQCQVDSQVTMMFWYRQQPGQSLTLIATANQGSEATYESGFVIDKFPISRPNLTFSTLTVSNMSPEDSSIYLCSVGRGRGEAFFGQGTRLTVV.

This chain joins TRBV5-4 and TRBJ2-5; 8 positions match TRBD1. Unmatched junction bases numbered 10, after V lost 4 bases and J lost 5 bases. CDR1 and CDR2 (germline): SGHNT, YYREEE (reference sequence). This CDR3 is 15 amino acids long. This CDR3 is CASSPGTGPVETQYF. In DNA, the CDR3 is TGTGCCAGCAGCCCCGGGACAGGCCCCGTGGAGACCCAGTACTTC.